Only one count was recorded for the clone carrying this TCR beta chain. Antigen: not known. The sample comes from a study of PD-1 blockade in classical Hodgkin lymphoma. On the study more broadly: The patients were dosed with nivolumab 3 mg/kg, infused intravenously every 2 weeks.

Time point: cycle 4 day 1 (C4D1), after around six weeks of nivolumab. All the patients suffered relapse after autologous stem cell transplantation, and brentuximab vedotin exposure differed. Sequencing used immunoSEQ multiplex PCR; TCRdb keeps in-frame clones, though not all of them. Among tens of thousands of clones, approximately 90% were seen once, and the ten largest hold approximately 8.4%. Points from the study as a whole: CD4+ but not CD8+ TCR diversity rose significantly by C4D1.

This CDR3 spans 16 amino acids. CDR1 and CDR2 from the germline V gene are SGHRS and YFSETQ. V lost 2 bases and J lost 4, with 19 bases in between. The input for sequencing was peripheral blood mononuclear cells (PBMCs), taken before the fourth cycle of nivolumab. The chain combines TRBV5-1 with TRBJ2-7; D is perhaps TRBD1 (5 bases). The TCR was taken from a human donor with classical Hodgkin lymphoma. In DNA form, the CDR3 reads TGCGCCAGCAGCTTACAAGGGGCCGGACCATCTTACGAGCAGTACTTC. This gives the protein CASSLQGAGPSYEQYF. Drawing the rest from reference TRBV5-1 and TRBJ2-7, the complete variable domain is KAGVTQTPRYLIKTRGQQVTLSCSPISGHRSVSWYQQTPGQGLQFLFEYFSETQRNKGNFPGRFSGRQFSNSRSEMNVSTLELGDSALYLCASSLQGAGPSYEQYFGPGTRLTVT.